This paragraph covers one T cell receptor (beta chain) sequence. The table came from immunoSEQ multiplex PCR; TCRdb's copy has only in-frame clones and leaves some out. The table includes tens of thousands of clones, 90% to 95% detected once. The sample belongs to a study of human versus mouse CDR3 diversity and MHC coevolution. Whole-study context: Reportedly, immunoSEQ detects one in 200,000 T cells with minimized PCR bias.

V lost 1 base, J lost 8 bases, and 11 bases lay in between. Germline V gene data show CDR1 as LNHNV and CDR2 as YYDKDF (reference sequence). The CDR3 spans 13 residues. This sequence joins TRBV15 and TRBJ1-1; tentative D call: TRBD1 (5 bases). The sequence derives from a person aged 30 to 69 in good health. The sample taken for sequencing was naive CD4+ T cells from blood. Regarding subset: CD45RO-negative CD62L-positive naive CD4 T cells. This chain's CDR3 is CATSRARQSEAFF. The CDR3 nucleotides read TGTGCCACCAGCAGAGCTAGACAGTCCGAAGCTTTCTTT.